This T cell receptor (beta chain) was observed in a study of blood T cell repertoires in COVID-19. Study-wide context: Sites across the United States, Italy and Spain contributed samples from acute and convalescent COVID-19. In each case, the material was cDNA or gDNA derived from T cells, B-cell-depleted T cells, or PBMCs.

The CDR3 is made up of 13 amino acids. CDR1 is SGHVS and CDR2 is FNYEAQ in the germline V gene. V lost 5 bases to trimming and J lost 7 bases, with 12 bases between them. Authors' methods: Nucleated cell number was recorded as an estimate derived from reference gene primer amplification. The method was immunoSEQ multiplex PCR; TCRdb's version includes in-frame clones alone and lacks a portion of them. V and J calls and clone size are those listed in that table; D and trimming were worked out from the DNA. The table includes 95,000 to 150,000 clones, 60% to 80% detected once. The V gene is TRBV7-6, the J gene TRBJ1-5, with D unclear. The sequence derives from a man between 60 and 75 years old with acute or convalescent COVID-19. The sequencing input was peripheral blood. CDR3 in amino acids: CASSPGQAQPQHF. For the CDR3, the DNA is TGTGCCAGCAGCCCAGGCCAGGCCCAGCCCCAGCATTTT.